This T cell receptor beta chain was identified during a study of beta chain features in type 1 diabetes. Study-wide results and limits: Moderate yet significant TCRB CDR3 shortening was seen in Type 1 diabetes patients in all four CD4+ subsets. More deletions and fewer insertions at VDJ junctions were found in patients with type 1 diabetes.

The authors reverse transcribed all of the isolated RNA, so sequencing captured expressed TCRB transcripts. Here immunoSEQ multiplex PCR was the method, and the copy in TCRdb shows in-frame clones only, minus some. The data show fewer than 45,000 clones, with roughly 67% seen just once and over 2% held by the top ten. Trimming cost V 5 bases and J 2 bases; bases outside gene matches: 10. CDR3 length equals 15 residues. Germline values: CDR1 SQVTM, CDR2 ANQGSEA. On this clone: Its antigen is as yet unknown.

CD4+ naive, central memory, regulatory and stem cell-like memory cells were sorted via CD45RO/CCR7/CD25/CD127/CD95/CD27. Source material: Tregs from blood. This TCR derives from a young woman in good health. The rearrangement joins TRBV29-1 to TRBJ1-1, with 8 bases fitting TRBD1. For the CDR3, the DNA is TGCAGCGTTAGAGACAGGGGAGGGGTTAACACTGAAGCTTTCTTT. Translation gives CSVRDRGGVNTEAFF.